The 15 T cell receptor beta chains in this list originate from one sample, sequenced in a study of OX40 agonist ivuxolimab in advanced cancers. Data came from immunoSEQ multiplex PCR; TCRdb stores just in-frame clones and leaves some out. Here the sample spans about 59,000 clones, 85% to 90% being singletons. The source material was CD4+ or CD8+ T cells sorted from blood, sampled in a trial of the OX40 agonist ivuxolimab. Receptor source: an adult with an advanced solid tumor such as melanoma, head and neck, liver or kidney cancer.

The V and J genes are TRBV25-1 and TRBJ1-2; D perhaps matches TRBD1 (5 bases). Trimming shortened V by 3 bases and J by 4 bases, and 18 bases separated the two germline ends. The germline CDR1 and CDR2 sequences are MGHDK and SYGVNS. The CDR3 sequence is 16 residues long. The CDR3 nucleotides are TGTGCCAGCAGTGACCCGGCGGGTAGGGGAGGCTATGGCTACACCTTC. Translation gives CASSDPAGRGGYGYTF.

This rearrangement joins TRBV2 to TRBJ2-7; 11 bases match TRBD1. Germline loops: CDR1 SNHLY, CDR2 FYNNEI. This CDR3 has 15 amino acids. After removal of 3 bases from V and 7 bases from J, the junction contained 8 bases not matched to a gene. DNA for the CDR3: TGTGCCAGCAGTGAGTCAGGACAGGGGGCTTGGGAGCAGTACTTC. It codes for CASSESGQGAWEQYF.

This chain uses TRBV6-6 with TRBJ2-1; D tentatively reads TRBD1 or TRBD2 (6 bases each). From germline, CDR1 is MNHNY and CDR2 SVGAGI (reference sequence). V was clipped by 6 bases and J by 10 bases, with 13 bases between them. The CDR3 loop spans 12 amino acids. In nucleotides, the CDR3 is TGTGCCAGCAGCCGCCCCGGGGGCGAGCAGTTCTTC. Translated, it gives CASSRPGGEQFF.

This clone has a single count. The chain's CDR3 is CASSQDVLRDRNTEAFF. The CDR3 DNA sequence: TGCGCCAGCAGCCAAGATGTTTTGCGGGACAGGAACACTGAAGCTTTCTTT. V is TRBV4-3 and J is TRBJ1-1; the match to TRBD1 covers 7 bases. CDR1 is LGHNA, CDR2 YSLEER, per germline. Trimming took 0 bases from V and 1 from J; bases not matched to a gene: 8. The CDR3 is 17 residues long.

The genes are TRBV5-1 and TRBJ1-6; D unclear. Germline CDR1 and CDR2: SGHRS and YFSETQ. The CDR3 contains 16 residues. With 0 bases removed from V and 7 bases from J, the gap between germline ends came to 14 bases. Here the CDR3 DNA reads TGCGCCAGCAGCTTGGAGCAGCCCGGCCCCAATTCACCCCTCCACTTT. Amino acids: CASSLEQPGPNSPLHF.

This chain uses TRBV10-1 with TRBJ2-1; D unclear. V lost 4 bases and J 0 bases, leaving 13 bases between the germline ends. The CDR3 is made up of 16 amino acids. Germline CDR1 and CDR2: WNHNN and SYGVQD (reference sequence). Here the CDR3 DNA reads TGCGCCAGCAGTGCGGAAGGTTCCAGCTCCTACAATGAGCAGTTCTTC. Residues: CASSAEGSSSYNEQFF.

The chain employs TRBV5-6 and TRBJ1-3; D remains unclear. Germline V gene lookup returns CDR1 SGHDT and CDR2 YYEEEE. There are 14 residues in the CDR3. V was pared by 2 bases and J by 10 bases, with 16 bases between. The CDR3, as DNA: TGTGCCAGCAGCTTTCCGGGGAAAGGAAGGACCATATATTTT. It specifies CASSFPGKGRTIYF.

This clone was found once. The gene calls are TRBV10-1 and TRBJ1-2, with TRBD1 as a possible D gene (6 bases). The CDR3 loop spans 15 amino acids. Trimming pared 7 bases from V and 0 bases from J, leaving 15 bases between. Germline assignment: CDR1 WNHNN and CDR2 SYGVQD (reference sequence). The CDR3 DNA reads TGCGCCAGCAATGGCAGGGGCGTTACTAACTATGGCTACACCTTC. Translating gives CASNGRGVTNYGYTF.

The rearrangement uses TRBV30 and TRBJ1-2; weak D call: TRBD1 (6 bases). The CDR3 is 14 amino acids. Trimming stripped 1 base from V and 8 bases from J, with 17 bases between. CDR1 and CDR2 (germline): GTSNPN, SVGIG (reference sequence). CDR3 bases: TGTGCCTGGAGTGACTACAGGGTATGGGGGGGCTACACCTTC. Amino acid sequence: CAWSDYRVWGGYTF.

V gene TRBV7-3 combines with J gene TRBJ2-2, with 7 bases matching TRBD2. The germline V gene has CDR1 SGHTA and CDR2 FQGTGA. There are 17 residues in the CDR3. J gave up 2 bases and V 2 bases, and 8 bases lay outside the gene matches. Here the CDR3 reads CASSLGVSGLNTGELFF. CDR3 coding DNA: TGTGCCAGCAGCTTAGGAGTGTCGGGACTAAACACCGGGGAGCTGTTTTTT.

The CDR3 here is CASSQDSSWGTEAFF. In DNA form, the CDR3 reads TGTGCCAGCAGCCAAGATTCTTCCTGGGGCACTGAAGCTTTCTTT. The chain recombines TRBV4-2 with TRBJ1-1; D is ambiguous. V gave up 0 bases and J gave up 4 bases, with 12 bases separating them. The CDR3 is 15 amino acids. Germline assignment: CDR1 LGHNA and CDR2 YNFKEQ.

CDR3 amino acids: CASSVGEVVEGYTF. The CDR3 bases are TGTGCCAGCAGCGTGGGCGAGGTTGTCGAGGGCTACACCTTC. The rearrangement uses TRBV9 and TRBJ1-2; no reliable D call. V lost 2 bases and J lost 8, with 16 bases in between. This CDR3 spans 14 amino acids. Germline CDR1 SGDLS, CDR2 YYNGEE. The complete variable domain, with remaining parts taken from reference TRBV9 and TRBJ1-2, reads DSGVTQTPKHLITATGQRVTLRCSPRSGDLSVYWYQQSLDQGLQFLIQYYNGEERAKGNILERFSAQQFPDLHSELNLSSLELGDSALYFCASSVGEVVEGYTFGSGTRLTVV.

CDR3 sequence (DNA): TGTGCCAGCAGCTCCGGACAGGGGGCGACGTCTGGTGGCTACACCTTC. Protein product: CASSSGQGATSGGYTF. The J gene is TRBJ1-2, the V gene TRBV5-4, with 11 bases that match TRBD1. Germline V gene lookup returns CDR1 SGHNT and CDR2 YYREEE (reference sequence). V shed 3 bases, J shed 7 bases, and the junction held 11 bases outside the gene matches. The CDR3 is made up of 16 amino acids.

The V call is TRBV10-3, the J call TRBJ2-6; no clear D. The CDR3 runs 12 residues. From germline, CDR1 is ENHRY and CDR2 SYGVKD. Trimming removed 10 bases at V and 0 bases at J, with 4 bases between. CDR3 in amino acids: CATSSGANVLTF. Written as DNA, the CDR3 is TGTGCCACCAGCTCTGGGGCCAACGTCCTGACTTTC.

The chain couples TRBV30 to TRBJ2-6, with 8 bases lining up with TRBD1. The CDR3 sequence is 18 residues long. CDR1 GTSNPN and CDR2 SVGIG come from the germline V gene (reference sequence). V shed 0 bases, J shed 2 bases, and the junction held 9 bases outside the gene matches. Here the CDR3 DNA reads TGTGCCTGGAGTGTACTAGAGGACAGGGTCACTGGGGCCAACGTCCTGACTTTC. As protein: CAWSVLEDRVTGANVLTF.